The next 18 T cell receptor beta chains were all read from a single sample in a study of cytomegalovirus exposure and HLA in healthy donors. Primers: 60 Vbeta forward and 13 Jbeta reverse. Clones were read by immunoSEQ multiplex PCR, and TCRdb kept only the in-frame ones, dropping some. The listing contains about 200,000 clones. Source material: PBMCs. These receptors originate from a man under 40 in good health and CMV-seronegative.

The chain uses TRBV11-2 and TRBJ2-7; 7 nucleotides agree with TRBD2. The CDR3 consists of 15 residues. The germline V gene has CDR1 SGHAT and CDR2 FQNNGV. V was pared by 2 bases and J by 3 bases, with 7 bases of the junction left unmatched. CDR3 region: CASSLPQASGYEQYF. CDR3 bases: TGTGCCAGCAGCTTACCGCAGGCTAGCGGCTACGAGCAGTACTTC. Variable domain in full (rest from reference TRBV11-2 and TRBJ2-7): EAGVAQSPRYKIIEKRQSVAFWCNPISGHATLYWYQQILGQGPKLLIQFQNNGVVDDSQLPKDRFSAERLKGVDSTLKIQPAKLEDSAVYLCASSLPQASGYEQYFGPGTRLTVT.

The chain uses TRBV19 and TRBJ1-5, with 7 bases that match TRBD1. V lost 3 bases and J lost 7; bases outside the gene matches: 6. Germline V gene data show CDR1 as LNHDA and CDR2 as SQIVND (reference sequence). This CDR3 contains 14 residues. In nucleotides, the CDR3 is TGTGCCAGTAGTATGTCCAGGGGGGCCCAGCCCCAGCATTTT. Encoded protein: CASSMSRGAQPQHF.

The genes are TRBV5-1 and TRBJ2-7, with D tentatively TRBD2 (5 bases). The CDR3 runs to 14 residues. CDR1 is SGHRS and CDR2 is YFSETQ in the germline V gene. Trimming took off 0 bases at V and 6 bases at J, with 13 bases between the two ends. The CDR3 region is CASSLVLPGSEQYF. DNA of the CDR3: TGCGCCAGCAGCTTGGTCCTCCCGGGGTCCGAGCAGTACTTC.

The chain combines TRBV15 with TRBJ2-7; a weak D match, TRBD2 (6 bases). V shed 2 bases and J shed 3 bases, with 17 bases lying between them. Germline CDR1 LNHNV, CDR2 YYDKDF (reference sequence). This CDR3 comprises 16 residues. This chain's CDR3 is CATSRPTRDSDYEQYF. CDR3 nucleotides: TGTGCCACCAGCAGACCGACCCGGGACTCTGACTACGAGCAGTACTTC.

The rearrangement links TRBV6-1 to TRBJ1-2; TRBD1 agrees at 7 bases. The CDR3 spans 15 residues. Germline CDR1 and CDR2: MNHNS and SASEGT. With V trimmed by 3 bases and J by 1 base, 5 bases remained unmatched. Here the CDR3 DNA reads TGTGCCAGCAGTGACTGGACAGGAGGTAACTATGGCTACACCTTC. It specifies CASSDWTGGNYGYTF.

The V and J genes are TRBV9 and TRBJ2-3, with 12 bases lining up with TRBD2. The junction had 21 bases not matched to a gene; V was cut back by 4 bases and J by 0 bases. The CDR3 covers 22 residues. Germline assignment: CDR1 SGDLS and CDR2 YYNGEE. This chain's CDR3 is CASSPGGQGPSTSGSSTDTQYF. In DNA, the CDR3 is TGTGCCAGCAGCCCAGGGGGACAGGGGCCCTCGACTAGCGGGAGTAGCACAGATACGCAGTATTTT.

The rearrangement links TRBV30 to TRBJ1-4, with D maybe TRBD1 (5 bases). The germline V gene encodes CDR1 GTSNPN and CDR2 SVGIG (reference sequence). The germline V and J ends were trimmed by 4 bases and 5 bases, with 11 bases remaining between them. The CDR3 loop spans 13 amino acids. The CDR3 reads CAWNGAQNEKLFF. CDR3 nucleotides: TGTGCCTGGAATGGGGCCCAAAATGAAAAACTGTTTTTT.

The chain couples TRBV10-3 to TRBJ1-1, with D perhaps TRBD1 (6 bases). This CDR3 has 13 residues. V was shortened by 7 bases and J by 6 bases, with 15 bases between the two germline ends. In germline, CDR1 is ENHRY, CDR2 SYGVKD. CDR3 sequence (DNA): TGTGCCATCAACCAAGGACAGCCCGCTGAAGCTTTCTTT. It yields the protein CAINQGQPAEAFF.

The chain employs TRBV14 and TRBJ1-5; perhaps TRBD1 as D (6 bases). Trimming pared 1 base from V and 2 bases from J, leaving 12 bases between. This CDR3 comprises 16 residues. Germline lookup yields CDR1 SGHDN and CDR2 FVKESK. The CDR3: CASSQGSSGGNQPQHF. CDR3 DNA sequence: TGTGCCAGCAGCCAAGGATCCTCAGGGGGCAATCAGCCCCAGCATTTT.

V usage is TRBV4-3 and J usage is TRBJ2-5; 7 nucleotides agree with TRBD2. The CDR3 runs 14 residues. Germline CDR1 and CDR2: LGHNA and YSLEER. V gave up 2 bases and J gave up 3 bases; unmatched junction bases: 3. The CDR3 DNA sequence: TGCGCCAGCAGCCAAAATGGGGGGGAAGAGACCCAGTACTTC. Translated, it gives CASSQNGGEETQYF.

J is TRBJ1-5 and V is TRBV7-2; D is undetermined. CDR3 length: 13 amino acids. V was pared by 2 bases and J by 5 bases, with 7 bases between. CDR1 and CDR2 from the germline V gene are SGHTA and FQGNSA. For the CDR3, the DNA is TGTGCCAGCAGCTTAAGGAGCGATCAGCCCCAGCATTTT. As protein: CASSLRSDQPQHF.

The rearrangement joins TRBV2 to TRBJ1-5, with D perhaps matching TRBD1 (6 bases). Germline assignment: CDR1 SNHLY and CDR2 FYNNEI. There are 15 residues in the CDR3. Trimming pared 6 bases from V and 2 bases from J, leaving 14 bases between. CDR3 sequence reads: CASSSRAGGNQPQHF. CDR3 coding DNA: TGTGCCAGCAGCTCTCGGGCAGGGGGCAATCAGCCCCAGCATTTT.

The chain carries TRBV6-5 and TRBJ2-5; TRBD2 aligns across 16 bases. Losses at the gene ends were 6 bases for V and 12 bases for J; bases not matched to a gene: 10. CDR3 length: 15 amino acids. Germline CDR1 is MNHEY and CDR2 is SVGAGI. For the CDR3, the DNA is TGTGCCAGCAGGAGCCCGGGACTAGCGGGAGGGCCGGAGTACTTC. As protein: CASRSPGLAGGPEYF.

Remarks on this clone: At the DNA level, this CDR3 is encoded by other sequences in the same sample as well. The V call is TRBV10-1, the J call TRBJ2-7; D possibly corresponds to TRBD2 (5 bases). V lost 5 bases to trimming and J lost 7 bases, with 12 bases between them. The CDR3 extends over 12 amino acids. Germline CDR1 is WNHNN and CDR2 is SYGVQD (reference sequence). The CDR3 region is CASSWERGEQYF. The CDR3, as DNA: TGCGCCAGCAGTTGGGAGCGCGGGGAGCAGTACTTC.

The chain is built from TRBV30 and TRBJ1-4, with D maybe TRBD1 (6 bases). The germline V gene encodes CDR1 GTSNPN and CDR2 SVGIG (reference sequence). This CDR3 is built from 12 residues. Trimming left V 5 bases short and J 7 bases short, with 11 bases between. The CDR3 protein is CAWGPGVEKLFF. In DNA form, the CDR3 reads TGTGCCTGGGGACCAGGGGTTGAAAAACTGTTTTTT.

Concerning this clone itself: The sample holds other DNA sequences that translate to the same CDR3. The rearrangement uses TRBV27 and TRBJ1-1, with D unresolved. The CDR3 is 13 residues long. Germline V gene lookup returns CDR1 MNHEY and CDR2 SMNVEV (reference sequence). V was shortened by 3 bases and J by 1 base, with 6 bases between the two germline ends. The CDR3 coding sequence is TGTGCCAGCAGTTTGTCCCGGAACACTGAAGCTTTCTTT. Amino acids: CASSLSRNTEAFF.

This CDR3 is CASSDPGGGGANVLTF. CDR3 DNA sequence: TGTGCCAGCAGTGACCCGGGGGGCGGTGGGGCCAACGTCCTGACTTTC. The chain uses TRBV6-4 and TRBJ2-6; TRBD2 might be the D (7 bases). This CDR3 spans 16 amino acids. Germline V gene sequence: CDR1 MRHNA, CDR2 SNTAGT. V shed 2 bases and J shed 3 bases, with 11 bases lying between them.

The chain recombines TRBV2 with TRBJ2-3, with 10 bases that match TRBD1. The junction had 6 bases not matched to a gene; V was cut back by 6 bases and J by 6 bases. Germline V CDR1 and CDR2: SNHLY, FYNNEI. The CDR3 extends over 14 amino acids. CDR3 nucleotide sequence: TGTGCCAGCAGGTCGGGACAGGGGAGCGATACGCAGTATTTT. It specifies CASRSGQGSDTQYF. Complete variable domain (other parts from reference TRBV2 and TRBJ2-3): EPEVTQTPSHQVTQMGQEVILRCVPISNHLYFYWYRQILGQKVEFLVSFYNNEISEKSEIFDDQFSVERPDGSNFTLKIRSTKLEDSAMYFCASRSGQGSDTQYFGPGTRLTVL.